This T cell receptor (beta chain) was identified during a study of regulatory T cells in long-lasting Graves disease. This clonotype was seen ten or more times. Arm-PCR of CDR3 regions with iRepertoire HTBI primers generated TCR beta libraries. Original analysis: Samples jointly harbored fewer than 70 TRBV and 14 TRBJ segments. MiXCR, run by TCRdb on the multiplex PCR reads, gives a single entry per CDR3 protein. V and J calls and clone size were set by TCRdb, not the authors. The table records about 460,000 distinct CDR3 sequences, around 15% of them present only once. Time point noted: newly diagnosed GD, antithyroid drugs for less than 3 months. PBMCs were the source of the RNA used for TCR sequencing. Germline values: CDR1 MNHEY, CDR2 SMNVEV (reference sequence). After removal of 6 bases from V and 4 bases from J, the junction contained 5 bases not matched to a gene. The CDR3 has 15 amino acids.

This sample was also put to use in a study of T cells in Graves' hyperthyroidism and ophthalmopathy. That report notes: Onset of ophthalmopathy came a median roughly 6.4 months after the model predicted it.

The sequenced sample was peripheral blood mononuclear cells (PBMCs), obtained at new diagnosis, from a patient treated with antithyroid drugs. This TCR came from a woman between 50 and 59 years old with Graves disease. The V and J genes are TRBV27 and TRBJ2-1, with 11 bases aligning to TRBD2. CDR3 in DNA: TGTGCCAGCAGAAAACTAGCGGGAGTTTACAATGAGCAGTTCTTC. Protein sequence: CASRKLAGVYNEQFF.